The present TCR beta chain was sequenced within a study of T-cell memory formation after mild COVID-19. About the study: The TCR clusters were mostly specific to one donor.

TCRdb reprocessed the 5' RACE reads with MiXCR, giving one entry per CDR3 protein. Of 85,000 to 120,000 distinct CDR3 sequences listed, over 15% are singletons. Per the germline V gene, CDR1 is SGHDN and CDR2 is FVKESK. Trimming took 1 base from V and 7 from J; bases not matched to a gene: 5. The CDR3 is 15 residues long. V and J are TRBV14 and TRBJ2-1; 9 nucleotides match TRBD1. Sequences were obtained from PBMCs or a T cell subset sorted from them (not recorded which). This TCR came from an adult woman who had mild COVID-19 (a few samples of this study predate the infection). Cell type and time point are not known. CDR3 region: CASSQGGQGWNEQFF. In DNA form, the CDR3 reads TGTGCCAGCAGCCAAGGGGGACAGGGCTGGAATGAGCAGTTCTTC.